What follows describes a single TCR beta chain. The sample is drawn from a study of control samples from healthy donors and cancer patients. Here immunoSEQ multiplex PCR was the method, and the copy in TCRdb shows in-frame clones only, minus some. This table has some 79,000 clones, less than 90% appearing once. Per the germline V gene, CDR1 is LNHNV and CDR2 is YYDKDF (reference sequence). The CDR3 has 17 amino acids. J gave up 5 bases and V 0 bases, and 12 bases lay outside the gene matches. The V gene is TRBV15, the J gene TRBJ1-1; TRBD1 matches 7 bases. Sequences were obtained from blood. The clonotype was recovered from a woman aged 45-65 years in good health. The CDR3, as DNA: TGTGCCACCAGCAGAGATATTGGAGGGACAGTATGGACTGAAGCTTTCTTT. Protein sequence: CATSRDIGGTVWTEAFF.